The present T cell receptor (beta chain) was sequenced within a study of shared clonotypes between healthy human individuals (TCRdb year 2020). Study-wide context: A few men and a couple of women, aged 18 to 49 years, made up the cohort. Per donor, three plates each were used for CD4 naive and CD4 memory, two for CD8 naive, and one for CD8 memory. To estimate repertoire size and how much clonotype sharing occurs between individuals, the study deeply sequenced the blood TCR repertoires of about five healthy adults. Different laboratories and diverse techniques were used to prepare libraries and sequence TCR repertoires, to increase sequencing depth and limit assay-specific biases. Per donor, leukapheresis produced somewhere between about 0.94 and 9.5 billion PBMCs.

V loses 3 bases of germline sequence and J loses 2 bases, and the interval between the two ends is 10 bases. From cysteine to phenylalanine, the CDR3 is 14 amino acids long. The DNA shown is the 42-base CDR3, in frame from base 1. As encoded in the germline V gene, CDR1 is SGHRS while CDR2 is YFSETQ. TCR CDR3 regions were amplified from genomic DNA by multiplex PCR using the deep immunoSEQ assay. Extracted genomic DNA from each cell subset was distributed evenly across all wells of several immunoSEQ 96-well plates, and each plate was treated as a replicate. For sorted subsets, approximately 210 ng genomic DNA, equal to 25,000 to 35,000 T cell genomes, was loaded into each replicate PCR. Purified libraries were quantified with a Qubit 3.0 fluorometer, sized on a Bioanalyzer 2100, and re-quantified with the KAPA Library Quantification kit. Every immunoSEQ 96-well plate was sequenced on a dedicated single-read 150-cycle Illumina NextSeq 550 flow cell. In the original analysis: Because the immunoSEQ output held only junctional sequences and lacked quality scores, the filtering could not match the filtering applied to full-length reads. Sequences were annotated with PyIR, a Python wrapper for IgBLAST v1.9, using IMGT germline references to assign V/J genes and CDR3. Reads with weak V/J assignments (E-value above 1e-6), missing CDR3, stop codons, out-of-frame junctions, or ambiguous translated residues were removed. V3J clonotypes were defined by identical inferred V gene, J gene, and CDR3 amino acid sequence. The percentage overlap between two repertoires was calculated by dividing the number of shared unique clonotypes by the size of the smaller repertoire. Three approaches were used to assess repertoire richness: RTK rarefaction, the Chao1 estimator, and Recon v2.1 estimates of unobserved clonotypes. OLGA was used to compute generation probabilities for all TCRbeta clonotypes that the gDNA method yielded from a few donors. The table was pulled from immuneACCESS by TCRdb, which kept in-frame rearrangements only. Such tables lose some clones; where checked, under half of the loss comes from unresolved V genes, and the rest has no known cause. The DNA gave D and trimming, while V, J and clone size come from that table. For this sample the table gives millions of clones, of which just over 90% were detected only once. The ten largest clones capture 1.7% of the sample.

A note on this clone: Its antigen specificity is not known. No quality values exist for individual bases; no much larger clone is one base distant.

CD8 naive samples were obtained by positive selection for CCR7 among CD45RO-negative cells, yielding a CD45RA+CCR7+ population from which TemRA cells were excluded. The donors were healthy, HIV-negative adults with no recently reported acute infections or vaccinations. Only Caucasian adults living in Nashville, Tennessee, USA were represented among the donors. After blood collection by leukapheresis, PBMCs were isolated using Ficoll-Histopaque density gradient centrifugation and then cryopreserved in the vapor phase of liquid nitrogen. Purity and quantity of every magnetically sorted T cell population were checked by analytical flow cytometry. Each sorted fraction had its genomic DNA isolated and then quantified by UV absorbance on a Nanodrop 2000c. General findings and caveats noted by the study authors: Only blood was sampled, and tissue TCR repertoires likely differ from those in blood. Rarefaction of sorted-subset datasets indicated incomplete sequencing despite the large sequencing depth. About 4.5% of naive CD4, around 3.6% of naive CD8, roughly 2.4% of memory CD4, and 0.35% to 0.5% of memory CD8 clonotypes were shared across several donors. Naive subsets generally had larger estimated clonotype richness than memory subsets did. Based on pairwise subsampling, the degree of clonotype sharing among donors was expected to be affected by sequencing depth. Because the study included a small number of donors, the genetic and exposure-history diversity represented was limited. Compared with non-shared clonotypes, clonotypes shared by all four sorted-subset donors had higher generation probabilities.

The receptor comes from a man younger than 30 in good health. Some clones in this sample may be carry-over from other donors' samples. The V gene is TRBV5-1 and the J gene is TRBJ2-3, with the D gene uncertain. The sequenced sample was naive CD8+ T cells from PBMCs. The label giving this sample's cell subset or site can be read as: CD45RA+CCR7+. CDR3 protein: CASSSGRNTDTQYF. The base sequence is TGCGCCAGCAGCTCCGGACGAAACACAGATACGCAGTATTTT.